This T cell receptor (beta chain) was sequenced in a study of cytomegalovirus exposure and HLA in healthy donors. 60 Vbeta and 13 Jbeta primers were used in PCR. Clones were sequenced by immunoSEQ multiplex PCR, and TCRdb holds only the in-frame ones, with some missing. The table lists fewer than 130,000 clones. Regarding the study as a whole: Later analysis identified a missense DCLRE1C variant that was linked to TCR beta V- and J-gene trimming. Prior analysis indicated that the majority of TCR beta V segments exhibited productivity approximately 90% or approximately 30% of the time.

In the case of this clone: The target antigen is unknown.

V lost 5 bases, J lost 0 bases, and 11 bases lay in between. Looked up from germline, CDR1 is SGHRS and CDR2 is YFSETQ. CDR3 length: 14 amino acids. The receptor was isolated from a middle-aged man in good health and CMV-seronegative. This sequence joins TRBV5-1 and TRBJ1-1; a weak D match, TRBD1 (6 bases). Sequencing was done on a sample of PBMCs. CDR3 sequence: CASRGAGMNTEAFF. CDR3 bases: TGCGCCAGCAGGGGGGCAGGCATGAACACTGAAGCTTTCTTT.